What follows are 28 T cell receptor beta chains derived from one specimen sequenced in a study of T cell responses to AZD1222 COVID-19 vaccine. Using immunoSEQ multiplex PCR, the repertoire was profiled, and TCRdb retains in-frame clones only, with some absent. The profile shows 90,000 to 120,000 clones, 87% of them singletons. Sequencing was performed on peripheral blood, taken on day 0 of AZD1222 vaccination. These receptors were taken from an adult in good health.

The chain links TRBV4-2 to TRBJ2-2; unclear D gene. This CDR3 is built from 16 residues. Germline V CDR1 and CDR2: LGHNA, YNFKEQ. Trimming shortened V by 0 bases and J by 1 base, and 9 bases separated the two germline ends. The CDR3 coding sequence is TGTGCCAGCAGCCAAGATGTTTCCCAGAACACCGGGGAGCTGTTTTTT. Its translation is CASSQDVSQNTGELFF.

The chain uses TRBV4-2 and TRBJ2-7, with D maybe TRBD1 (6 bases). The CDR3 is 15 residues long. Trimming took 0 bases from V and 3 from J, leaving 12 bases between them. Germline CDR1 reads LGHNA; CDR2 reads YNFKEQ. The CDR3 region is CASSQESRGDYEQYF. The CDR3 coding sequence is TGTGCCAGCAGCCAAGAATCCAGGGGTGACTACGAGCAGTACTTC.

The chain is built from TRBV5-1 and TRBJ2-1, with D perhaps assigned TRBD1 or TRBD2 (5 bases each). CDR3 length: 14 amino acids. Germline V lookup: CDR1 SGHRS, CDR2 YFSETQ. V was cut by 9 bases and J by 8 bases, with 21 bases left in between. This CDR3 is CATLRDPSSDEQFF. The CDR3 region has the DNA TGCGCCACCCTCCGGGACCCCTCTTCAGATGAGCAGTTCTTC.

The V gene is TRBV11-2, the J gene TRBJ2-7; TRBD1 aligns across 9 bases. Germline CDR1 is SGHAT and CDR2 is FQNNGV. Trimming at V came to 2 bases and at J to 1 base, leaving 3 bases not matched to a gene. The CDR3 spans 15 residues. The CDR3 loop reads CASSLWTGESYEQYF. CDR3 DNA sequence: TGTGCCAGCAGCTTATGGACAGGGGAATCCTACGAGCAGTACTTC.

This clone was counted once. The chain joins TRBV6-4 to TRBJ2-7; perhaps D is TRBD1 or TRBD2 (5 bases each). Trimming shortened V by 6 bases and J by 1 base, and 16 bases separated the two germline ends. The CDR3 sequence is 15 residues long. CDR1 and CDR2 (germline): MRHNA, SNTAGT. CDR3 DNA: TGTGCCAGCAGAGGGGACCTCTCCTTTTCCTACGAGCAGTACTTC. This translates into CASRGDLSFSYEQYF.

The rearrangement links TRBV3-1 (or the pseudogene TRBV3-2) to TRBJ1-4; D is unclear. V was shortened by 8 bases and J by 0 bases, with 10 bases between the two germline ends. Germline V gene lookup returns CDR1 LGHDT and CDR2 YNNKEL (reference sequence). The length of the CDR3 is 14 residues. The CDR3 DNA is TGTGCCAGCCGAACCCTTGCAACTAATGAAAAACTGTTTTTT. Translating it yields CASRTLATNEKLFF.

The J gene is TRBJ2-7, the V gene TRBV29-1, with D maybe TRBD2 (5 bases). The CDR3 runs 15 residues. V lost 4 bases to trimming and J lost 4 bases, with 20 bases between them. Per germline, CDR1 SQVTM and CDR2 ANQGSEA. The CDR3 sequence: CSVGLRVTLGYEQYF. The CDR3 DNA follows: TGCAGCGTTGGGCTGCGGGTAACATTGGGTTACGAGCAGTACTTC.

A single count supports this clone. V and J are TRBV7-2 and TRBJ2-5; 9 bases align to TRBD2. Germline V gene lookup returns CDR1 SGHTA and CDR2 FQGNSA. The CDR3 contains 13 residues. J gave up 4 bases and V 3 bases, and 0 bases lay outside the gene matches. The CDR3 DNA reads as TGTGCCAGCAGCTTGACTAGCGGAGAGACCCAGTACTTC. Protein: CASSLTSGETQYF.

The chain joins TRBV5-4 to TRBJ2-3; 9 bases are shared with TRBD1. Germline CDR1 SGHNT, CDR2 YYREEE (reference sequence). V shed 4 bases, J shed 6 bases, and the junction held 15 bases outside the gene matches. The CDR3 covers 17 residues. The CDR3 here is CASSPPSGTGKSDTQYF. The CDR3 bases are TGTGCCAGCAGCCCACCTTCCGGGACAGGGAAATCCGATACGCAGTATTTT.

The chain has TRBV7-9 and TRBJ1-5, with 9 bases matching TRBD1. The CDR3 length is 14 residues. Germline CDR1 is SEHNR and CDR2 is FQNEAQ (reference sequence). After removal of 6 bases from V and 0 bases from J, the junction contained 0 bases not matched to a gene. The CDR3 is CASRGQGSNQPQHF. CDR3 DNA sequence: TGTGCCAGCAGGGGACAGGGTAGCAATCAGCCCCAGCATTTT.

As for this clone: The junction departs from the called germline gene at one end, perhaps through a read error. V and J are TRBV5-8 and TRBJ1-5; TRBD1 matches 12 bases. CDR1 and CDR2 from the germline V gene are SGHTS and YDEGEE. This CDR3 is 17 amino acids long. The CDR3 sequence is CASTLGTGGYSNQPQHF. CDR3 nucleotides: TGTGCCAGCACCTTGGGGACAGGGGGCTATAGCAATCAGCCCCAGCATTTT.

DNA for the CDR3: TGTGCCAGCAGTGAGCAGGGGAATTCACCCCTCCACTTT. It translates to CASSEQGNSPLHF. The genes are TRBV2 and TRBJ1-6; tentative D call: TRBD1 (6 bases). V was clipped by 3 bases and J by 7 bases, with 7 bases between them. Germline lookup yields CDR1 SNHLY and CDR2 FYNNEI. The CDR3 runs to 13 residues.

The V gene is TRBV28, the J gene TRBJ1-1; D ambiguous. The CDR3 runs to 13 residues. In germline, CDR1 is MDHEN, CDR2 SYDVKM. Trimming cost V 5 bases and J 0 bases, with 7 bases left between them. The CDR3 region has the DNA TGTGCCAGCAGTGACGGAATGAACACTGAAGCTTTCTTT. The encoded protein is CASSDGMNTEAFF.

V is TRBV7-8 and J is TRBJ1-1; 8 positions match TRBD1. Germline V lookup: CDR1 SGHVS, CDR2 FQNEAQ. There are 14 residues in the CDR3. V lost 5 bases and J lost 5; bases outside the gene matches: 7. The CDR3 is CASSPRDRRTEAFF. In DNA form, the CDR3 reads TGTGCCAGCAGCCCCAGGGACAGGCGGACTGAAGCTTTCTTT.

The chain combines TRBV7-9 with TRBJ2-1, with 12 nucleotides matching TRBD2. CDR3 length: 16 residues. Germline V CDR1 and CDR2: SEHNR, FQNEAQ (reference sequence). The junction had 3 bases not matched to a gene; V was cut back by 5 bases and J by 1 base. CDR3 DNA: TGTGCCAGCAGCCACACTAGCGGGAGGTCCTACAATGAGCAGTTCTTC. Translated: CASSHTSGRSYNEQFF.

The DNA of the CDR3 is TGTGCCAGCAGTTTAACGGGACTAGCGGGTAGCTCCTACAATGAGCAGTTCTTC. Translating gives CASSLTGLAGSSYNEQFF. This chain links TRBV27 with TRBJ2-1; 12 bases match TRBD2. Germline V CDR1 and CDR2: MNHEY, SMNVEV (reference sequence). The CDR3 covers 18 residues. With V trimmed by 2 bases and J by 0 bases, 5 bases remained unmatched.

The CDR3 reads CASSTSEGTGGSSYEQYF. The CDR3 bases are TGTGCCAGCAGCACCAGCGAGGGGACAGGGGGCAGTTCCTACGAGCAGTACTTC. The chain combines TRBV7-8 with TRBJ2-7; 12 bases agree with TRBD1. Germline assignment: CDR1 SGHVS and CDR2 FQNEAQ. The V gene end was trimmed by 5 bases and the J gene end by 1 base; junction bases not matched to a gene: 12. The CDR3 consists of 18 residues.

The sample holds one count of this clone. The CDR3: CASMPLTGVLGELFF. CDR3 bases: TGTGCCAGCATGCCCCTAACGGGAGTTCTTGGGGAGCTGTTTTTT. The rearrangement joins TRBV25-1 to TRBJ2-2; a possible D gene is TRBD2 (6 bases). The V end lost 7 bases, the J end lost 8 bases, and 20 bases lay between the germline ends. Germline V gives CDR1 MGHDK, CDR2 SYGVNS. The CDR3 runs 15 residues.

In DNA form, the CDR3 reads TGTGCCAGCATCCGGGACAGGGGGGCCAATGAGCAGTTCTTC. This encodes CASIRDRGANEQFF. This chain connects TRBV11-1 to TRBJ2-1, with 11 bases identical to TRBD1. V shed 7 bases and J 6 bases; nucleotides not matched to a gene: 5. The CDR3 is 14 residues long. CDR1 and CDR2 (germline): SGHAT, FQDESV (reference sequence).

The J gene is TRBJ1-1, the V gene TRBV7-2, with no clear D. The germline V and J ends were trimmed by 2 bases and 0 bases, with 10 bases remaining between them. Germline lookup yields CDR1 SGHTA and CDR2 FQGNSA. The CDR3 spans 15 residues. CDR3 nucleotide sequence: TGTGCCAGCAGCTTACTCGACCGGATGAACACTGAAGCTTTCTTT. As protein: CASSLLDRMNTEAFF.

The sample holds a few counts of this clone. The rearrangement links TRBV13 to TRBJ1-2; 9 nucleotides match TRBD1. This CDR3 region has 15 residues. Trimming removed 0 bases from V and 6 bases from J; junction bases left unmatched: 5. CDR1 and CDR2 from the germline V gene are PRHDT and FYEKMQ (reference sequence). The DNA of the CDR3 is TGTGCCAGCAGCTTAGGAGGACAGGGGTGGGATGGCTACACCTTC. Translated, it gives CASSLGGQGWDGYTF.

The J gene is TRBJ1-5, the V gene TRBV6-4; D gene uncertain. V shed 3 bases and J shed 7 bases, with 16 bases lying between them. The CDR3 loop spans 15 amino acids. CDR1 is MRHNA and CDR2 is SNTAGT in the germline V gene. This CDR3 reads CASSEKRTERQPQHF. CDR3 sequence (DNA): TGTGCCAGCAGTGAGAAAAGAACAGAGCGGCAGCCCCAGCATTTT.

J is TRBJ2-6 and V is TRBV25-1, with D hard to call. Trimming shortened V by 6 bases and J by 2 bases, and 5 bases separated the two germline ends. This CDR3 contains 13 residues. CDR1 and CDR2 (germline): MGHDK, SYGVNS. CDR3 amino acids: CASRVTGANVLTF. The CDR3 bases are TGTGCCAGCAGGGTAACTGGGGCCAACGTCCTGACTTTC. The full variable domain, with the rest looked up from reference TRBV25-1 and TRBJ2-6, is EADIYQTPRYLVIGTGKKITLECSQTMGHDKMYWYQQDPGMELHLIHYSYGVNSTEKGDLSSESTVSRIRTEHFPLTLESARPSHTSQYLCASRVTGANVLTFGAGSRLTVL.

The chain joins TRBV2 to TRBJ2-2, with a possible D match to TRBD1 (6 bases). This CDR3 region has 14 residues. Trimming took off 9 bases at V and 4 bases at J, with 15 bases between the two ends. CDR1 and CDR2 from the germline V gene are SNHLY and FYNNEI. The CDR3 is CASLQGRGTGELFF. The CDR3 DNA reads as TGTGCCAGTTTACAGGGACGGGGCACCGGGGAGCTGTTTTTT.

The chain employs TRBV6-2 or TRBV6-3 and TRBJ1-5; 10 bases are shared with TRBD1. This CDR3 region has 16 residues. Trimming removed 6 bases from V and 6 bases from J; junction bases left unmatched: 11. Germline assignment: CDR1 MNHEY and CDR2 SVGEGT. The CDR3 is CASSPLGTGVSQPQHF. The CDR3 DNA follows: TGTGCCAGCAGCCCACTCGGGACAGGGGTAAGTCAGCCCCAGCATTTT.

The genes are TRBV15 and TRBJ1-2, with 10 bases matching TRBD1. V lost 1 base and J lost 5; bases outside the gene matches: 7. This CDR3 is built from 16 residues. Germline assignment: CDR1 LNHNV and CDR2 YYDKDF (reference sequence). The CDR3 protein is CATSRGQGAVEYGYTF. The CDR3 DNA reads as TGTGCCACCAGCAGAGGACAGGGGGCTGTTGAATATGGCTACACCTTC.

Within the sample, this clone is medium-sized. The CDR3 loop reads CASSMTPQTGELFF. The CDR3 DNA reads as TGTGCCAGTAGTATGACCCCCCAGACCGGGGAGCTGTTTTTT. The rearrangement uses TRBV19 and TRBJ2-2; D gene unclear. The CDR3 is 14 amino acids. V lost 3 bases to trimming and J lost 5 bases, with 10 bases between them. The V gene's germline CDR1 is LNHDA and CDR2 SQIVND (reference sequence).

The CDR3 protein is CASSRYRDRGDSPTDTQYF. The CDR3 nucleotides read TGTGCCAGCAGCCGGTACCGGGACAGGGGGGACTCCCCCACAGATACGCAGTATTTT. The chain is built from TRBV3-1 (or the pseudogene TRBV3-2) and TRBJ2-3, with TRBD1 matching 11 bases. The CDR3 sequence is 19 residues long. V shed 4 bases and J 2 bases; nucleotides not matched to a gene: 14. Germline V gene lookup returns CDR1 LGHDT and CDR2 YNNKEL (reference sequence).